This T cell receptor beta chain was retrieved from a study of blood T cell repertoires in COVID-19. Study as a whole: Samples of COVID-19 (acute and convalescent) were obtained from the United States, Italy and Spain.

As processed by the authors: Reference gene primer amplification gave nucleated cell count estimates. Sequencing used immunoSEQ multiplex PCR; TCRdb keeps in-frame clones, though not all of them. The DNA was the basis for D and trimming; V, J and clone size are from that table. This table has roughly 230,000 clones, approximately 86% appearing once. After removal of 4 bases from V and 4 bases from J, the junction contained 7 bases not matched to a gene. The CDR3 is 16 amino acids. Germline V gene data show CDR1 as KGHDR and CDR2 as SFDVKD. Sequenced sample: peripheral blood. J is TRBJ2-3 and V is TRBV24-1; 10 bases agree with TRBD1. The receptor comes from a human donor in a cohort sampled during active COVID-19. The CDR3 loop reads CATSEGTGAGADTQYF. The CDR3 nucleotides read TGTGCCACCAGTGAAGGGACAGGGGCCGGGGCAGATACGCAGTATTTT.